Reported below is one TCR beta chain. The clone's antigen remains unknown. Per-base quality was not reported, and no clone a single base away is much larger than it. For commercial TCRB immunosequencing, 450 to 550 nanograms of biopsy DNA were submitted for each sample. CDR3 regions were amplified from genomic DNA by Adaptive Biotechnology using a two-step, amplification bias-controlled multiplex PCR. The first PCR used primers for every V and J gene segment; the second PCR added barcodes and Illumina adapters. CDR3 libraries were sequenced on an Illumina instrument. As for the authors' bioinformatics: The analysis drew on both the pipelines supplied by the vendor and custom analysis of the raw data in R/Bioconductor running R version 3.3.0. Clonality, ranging from 0 to 1, was calculated as the inverse of the normalised Shannon entropy of all productive clones. The repertoire share taken up by the top 100 clones defined high-frequency clones, and only clones that passed a 95% confidence test were kept. Overlap between samples was measured with the Morisita-Horn index, while repertoire diversity was measured with the Simpson index. What TCRdb holds here is the immuneACCESS table cut down to in-frame rearrangements. Part of the clones is not present; checked against another copy, under half of the missing clones reflect an unresolved V gene, and the others are unexplained. V, J and clone size are taken as reported in that table, and D and trimming were inferred from the DNA itself. Counted in this sample were roughly 2,000 clones; just over 95% of them appeared once. Jointly, the top ten make up 1.2% of the sample.

The data were taken from a study of T cell repertoires in ileal Crohn's disease (dated by TCRdb to between 2018 and 2020). For context, the study as a whole: The median duration of disease was approximately 7.9 years, and at the time of surgery 35% of patients were active smokers. Surgery was performed for a complication in all patients, with stricturing disease in roughly 60% and penetrating disease in roughly 40%. Roughly half of the patients were given postoperative therapy, with approximately 18 on anti-TNF agents and approximately 12 on thiopurines. The TCR repertoire was analysed in about 55 patients with Crohn's disease drawn from a prospective multicentre cohort. The study was conducted in parallel with a multicentre cohort that was designed to identify predictors of early endoscopic recurrence following ileocolonic resection. Endoscopic postoperative recurrence was defined as a Rutgeerts score above i0. A total of roughly 170 mucosal samples from some 60 patients were sequenced, with samples obtained at several locations on the surgical specimen and at postoperative endoscopy. Overall results and qualifications from the work: Compared with CD4 T cells, sorted CD8 T cells contained more high-frequency clones, which suggests that the mucosal expansions were mostly CD8. Patients who were active smokers at surgery had a significantly higher proportion of clonal expansions than non-smokers (25.9% vs 17.9%, p=0.02). Higher high-frequency clone percentages at surgery were associated with endoscopic recurrence; all patients with clonality above 26.8% (18/57) had recurrence. Mucosal CD4 and CD8 T cells were sorted and sequenced only in a subgroup of patients, the size of which was not stated.

V is trimmed back by 3 bases and J by 6 bases, and the junction contains 7 bases that no gene match accounts for. CDR1 SEHNR and CDR2 FQNEAQ were looked up in the germline V gene (reference sequence). The CDR3 runs 16 residues from the cysteine to the phenylalanine. Only CDR3 DNA remains: 48 bases, in frame from the first base. Eligible patients were adults with ileal or ileocolonic Crohn's disease who had an indication for ileocolonic resection. Before DNA extraction, whole ileal mucosal biopsies were kept frozen at -80 degrees C. A TRizol-based method was used to extract genomic DNA from the frozen whole biopsies, and the DNA was quantified with a NanoDrop 2000 spectrophotometer.

Here the chain combines TRBV7-9 and TRBJ1-4, and TRBD1 aligns with 10 junction nucleotides. This receptor was obtained from an adult with Crohn's disease. Sequencing was done on a sample of ileal tissue. This receptor has the CDR3 CASSLVRQGADEKLFF. The DNA reads TGTGCCAGCAGCTTGGTTAGACAGGGGGCGGATGAAAAACTGTTTTTT.